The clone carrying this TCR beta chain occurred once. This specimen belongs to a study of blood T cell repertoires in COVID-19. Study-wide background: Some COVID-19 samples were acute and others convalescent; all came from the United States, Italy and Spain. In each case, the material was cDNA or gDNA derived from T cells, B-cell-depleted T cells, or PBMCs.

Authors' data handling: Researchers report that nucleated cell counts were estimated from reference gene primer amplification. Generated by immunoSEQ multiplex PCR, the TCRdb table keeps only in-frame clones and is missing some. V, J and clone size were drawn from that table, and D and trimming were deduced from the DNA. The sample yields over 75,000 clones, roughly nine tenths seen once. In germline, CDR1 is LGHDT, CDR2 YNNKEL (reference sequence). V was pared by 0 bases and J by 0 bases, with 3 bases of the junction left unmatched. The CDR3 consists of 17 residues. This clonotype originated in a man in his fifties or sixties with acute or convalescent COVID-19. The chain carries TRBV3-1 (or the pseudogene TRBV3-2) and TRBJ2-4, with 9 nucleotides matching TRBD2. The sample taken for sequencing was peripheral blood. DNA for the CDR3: TGTGCCAGCAGCCAAGAGACTAGCGGCATAGCCAAAAACATTCAGTACTTC. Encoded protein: CASSQETSGIAKNIQYF.